This TCR beta chain appears in the sequencing data of a study of CD8 T cells in ankylosing spondylitis. This clonotype was counted a few times. Its antigen is not identified. The CDR3 sequence is 15 residues long. Germline values: CDR1 MNHNS, CDR2 SASEGT. V was trimmed by 3 bases and J by 0 bases, leaving 11 bases between them. Study findings and constraints: It appeared that ankylosing spondylitis blood was characterized by a TCR beta motif of 8 or 9 highly homologous variants.

MiXCR was run by TCRdb on the 5' RACE reads, yielding one entry per CDR3 protein. The repertoire holds about 800,000 distinct CDR3 sequences, about 10% seen once, with 0.51% in the top ten. Material for sequencing was blood, either unsorted or a sorted T cell fraction (not recorded which). The chain joins TRBV6-1 to TRBJ2-5; no definite D call. This sequence originates from a male donor with ankylosing spondylitis. The CDR3: CASSDITWYQETQYF. DNA of the CDR3: TGTGCCAGCAGTGATATTACCTGGTACCAAGAGACCCAGTACTTC.